The 23 T cell receptor beta chains reported below all come from one sample, sequenced in a study of blood T cell repertoires in COVID-19. Using immunoSEQ multiplex PCR, the repertoire was profiled, and TCRdb retains in-frame clones only, with some absent. The table has 110,000 to 150,000 clones, 84% seen once. Sequencing input: peripheral blood. All receptors derive from a human donor in a cohort sampled during active COVID-19.

The chain joins TRBV27 to TRBJ1-2, with D maybe TRBD1 (5 bases). V was cut by 4 bases and J by 4 bases, with 16 bases left in between. CDR3 length: 15 amino acids. CDR1 is MNHEY, CDR2 SMNVEV, per germline (reference sequence). CDR3 loop: CASSSQGIEFYGYTF. The CDR3 coding sequence is TGTGCCAGCAGTTCCCAGGGCATTGAGTTCTATGGCTACACCTTC.

The rearrangement links TRBV20-1 to TRBJ2-3, with 10 bases matching TRBD1. The CDR3 consists of 16 residues. The germline V gene encodes CDR1 DFQATT and CDR2 SNEGSKA (reference sequence). Trimming removed 3 bases from V and 1 base from J; junction bases left unmatched: 7. For the CDR3, the DNA is TGCAGTGCTAGTGACCGGACAGGGGGTGGCACAGATACGCAGTATTTT. Translating gives CSASDRTGGGTDTQYF.

The V and J genes are TRBV4-3 and TRBJ2-2; D gene unclear. Germline V lookup: CDR1 LGHNA, CDR2 YSLEER. The V and J ends lost 3 bases and 6 bases respectively, with 11 bases between them. CDR3 size: 14 residues. CDR3 nucleotide sequence: TGCGCCAGCAGCCACGTAAGAGGCGCCGGGGAGCTGTTTTTT. This sequence encodes CASSHVRGAGELFF.

The rearrangement uses TRBV28 and TRBJ2-7; D might be TRBD2 (7 bases). In germline, CDR1 is MDHEN, CDR2 SYDVKM. The CDR3 extends over 15 amino acids. Trimming removed 6 bases at V and 4 bases at J, with 19 bases between. The CDR3 here is CASRLGGGASYEQYF. Here the CDR3 DNA reads TGTGCCAGCAGGTTGGGAGGGGGGGCGTCATACGAGCAGTACTTC.

The chain links TRBV19 to TRBJ2-3; 8 bases are a match to TRBD2. CDR3 length equals 16 residues. The trim removed 8 bases at V and 3 bases at J, leaving 13 bases unmatched. CDR1 and CDR2 (germline): LNHDA, SQIVND (reference sequence). The DNA of the CDR3 is TGTGCCAGTGGGCGCCGGGCGGGGGGACGTACAGATACGCAGTATTTT. Protein product: CASGRRAGGRTDTQYF. Variable domain in full (rest from reference TRBV19 and TRBJ2-3): DGGITQSPKYLFRKEGQNVTLSCEQNLNHDAMYWYRQDPGQGLRLIYYSQIVNDFQKGDIAEGYSVSREKKESFPLTVTSAQKNPTAFYLCASGRRAGGRTDTQYFGPGTRLTVL.

The chain combines TRBV7-2 with TRBJ2-1; 13 positions match TRBD2. This CDR3 contains 18 residues. With 1 base clipped from V and 1 base from J, the junction kept 4 bases outside the gene matches. CDR1 is SGHTA, CDR2 FQGNSA, per germline. DNA for the CDR3: TGTGCCAGCAGCTTAGTACTAGCGGGGGGGTTTTCCTACAATGAGCAGTTCTTC. Amino acid sequence: CASSLVLAGGFSYNEQFF.

The chain combines TRBV5-1 with TRBJ2-2, with 12 bases that match TRBD2. Unmatched junction bases numbered 8, after V lost 3 bases and J lost 5 bases. This CDR3 comprises 17 residues. Germline-derived CDR1 and CDR2 are SGHRS and YFSETQ. Written as DNA, the CDR3 is TGCGCCAGCAGCTCGGGACTAGCGGGCGTACTTACCGGGGAGCTGTTTTTT. This gives the protein CASSSGLAGVLTGELFF. Combining the CDR3 with reference TRBV5-1 and TRBJ2-2 gives the whole variable domain KAGVTQTPRYLIKTRGQQVTLSCSPISGHRSVSWYQQTPGQGLQFLFEYFSETQRNKGNFPGRFSGRQFSNSRSEMNVSTLELGDSALYLCASSSGLAGVLTGELFFGEGSRLTVL.

This clone showed up many times. This chain connects TRBV5-1 to TRBJ2-2; 15 bases map to TRBD2. Germline values: CDR1 SGHRS, CDR2 YFSETQ. The V and J ends lost 4 bases and 0 bases, in that order; junction bases with no gene match: 10. This CDR3 has 20 residues. The CDR3, as DNA: TGCGCCAGCAGCCTTGGGACTAGCGGGGGGCTGTTCGCGAACACCGGGGAGCTGTTTTTT. This encodes CASSLGTSGGLFANTGELFF.

The genes are TRBV7-8 and TRBJ1-1; TRBD1 agrees at 7 bases. The CDR3 runs to 15 residues. Trimming removed 5 bases from V and 0 bases from J; junction bases left unmatched: 6. CDR1 is SGHVS and CDR2 is FQNEAQ in the germline V gene. The CDR3 loop reads CASSRFRGVNTEAFF. The CDR3 DNA follows: TGTGCCAGCAGCCGATTCAGGGGGGTGAACACTGAAGCTTTCTTT.

J is TRBJ2-7 and V is TRBV9; D is perhaps TRBD1 (7 bases). The germline V and J ends were trimmed by 0 bases and 0 bases, with 10 bases remaining between them. CDR3 length equals 15 residues. The germline CDR1 and CDR2 sequences are SGDLS and YYNGEE. CDR3: CASSVAQGGSYEQYF. The CDR3 DNA follows: TGTGCCAGCAGCGTAGCGCAGGGGGGCTCCTACGAGCAGTACTTC. Combining the CDR3 with reference TRBV9 and TRBJ2-7 gives the whole variable domain DSGVTQTPKHLITATGQRVTLRCSPRSGDLSVYWYQQSLDQGLQFLIQYYNGEERAKGNILERFSAQQFPDLHSELNLSSLELGDSALYFCASSVAQGGSYEQYFGPGTRLTVT.

For this clone: This sample includes further DNA sequences coding for the same CDR3. The chain couples TRBV19 to TRBJ1-1; TRBD1 might be the D (5 bases). Trimming removed 6 bases at V and 7 bases at J, with 9 bases between. The CDR3 is 11 residues long. The germline gives CDR1 LNHDA, CDR2 SQIVND (reference sequence). This CDR3 reads CASRLTDEAFF. The CDR3 bases are TGTGCCAGTAGACTGACAGATGAAGCTTTCTTT.

The chain uses TRBV3-1 (or the pseudogene TRBV3-2) and TRBJ2-5; 10 positions match TRBD2. This CDR3 has 15 residues. Germline CDR1 and CDR2: LGHDT and YNNKEL (reference sequence). After removal of 1 base from V and 2 bases from J, the junction contained 1 base not matched to a gene. This chain's CDR3 is CASSQVAGGQETQYF. The CDR3, as DNA: TGTGCCAGCAGCCAAGTAGCGGGGGGTCAAGAGACCCAGTACTTC.

The chain links TRBV5-4 to TRBJ2-7; 8 bases agree with TRBD1. The CDR3 sequence is 16 residues long. Germline V lookup: CDR1 SGHNT, CDR2 YYREEE (reference sequence). Trimming cost V 3 bases and J 3 bases; bases outside gene matches: 11. CDR3 amino acids: CASSSPRTGTSYEQYF. CDR3 bases: TGTGCCAGCAGCTCCCCCAGGACAGGGACGAGCTACGAGCAGTACTTC.

The gene calls are TRBV7-2 and TRBJ2-1; a weak D match, TRBD2 (7 bases). Per the germline V gene, CDR1 is SGHTA and CDR2 is FQGNSA. The CDR3 consists of 18 residues. The V and J ends lost 4 bases and 0 bases respectively, with 19 bases between them. The CDR3 DNA is TGTGCCAGCAGCTCTGGAAGTGGGCGGGGGCTCTCCTACAATGAGCAGTTCTTC. Amino acid sequence: CASSSGSGRGLSYNEQFF.

This clone was recorded a few times. This chain links TRBV4-2 with TRBJ1-6; a possible D gene is TRBD1 (6 bases). V lost 4 bases and J 10 bases, leaving 17 bases between the germline ends. Per germline, CDR1 LGHNA and CDR2 YNFKEQ. The CDR3 contains 15 residues. The CDR3 coding sequence is TGTGCCAGCAGCCCCTCCCCAGGGGCCGACTCACCCCTCCACTTT. This sequence encodes CASSPSPGADSPLHF.

This clone was picked up many times. The V gene is TRBV29-1, the J gene TRBJ2-7; 10 bases line up with TRBD1. This CDR3 comprises 15 residues. Germline lookup yields CDR1 SQVTM and CDR2 ANQGSEA. The V and J ends lost 5 bases and 2 bases, in that order; junction bases with no gene match: 9. As DNA, the CDR3 is TGCAGCGTTCCCGTGTTGGGACAGGGGACCTACGAGCAGTACTTC. It is translated as CSVPVLGQGTYEQYF.

This clone appeared once. The V call is TRBV11-2, the J call TRBJ2-1; TRBD1 might be the D (5 bases). The CDR3 runs 15 residues. V was pared by 3 bases and J by 3 bases, with 12 bases between. CDR1 is SGHAT, CDR2 FQNNGV, per germline. In DNA, the CDR3 is TGTGCCAGCAGCTTCGGTCAGGGCTACTACAATGAGCAGTTCTTC. Protein product: CASSFGQGYYNEQFF.

This clone was recorded once. This chain connects TRBV9 to TRBJ1-4; tentative D call: TRBD1 (5 bases). Germline V lookup: CDR1 SGDLS, CDR2 YYNGEE. CDR3 size: 14 residues. V lost 5 bases and J lost 8, with 16 bases in between. DNA of the CDR3: TGTGCCAGCAGTGGGGAACAGGAGCCCGAAAAACTGTTTTTT. Its protein product is CASSGEQEPEKLFF.

The chain combines TRBV4-1 with TRBJ1-1, with D perhaps TRBD1 (5 bases). The CDR3 contains 17 residues. V was trimmed by 3 bases and J by 4 bases, leaving 21 bases between them. Looked up from germline, CDR1 is MGHRA and CDR2 is YSYEKL. The CDR3 loop reads CASSHPSPGVIGTEAFF. The CDR3 nucleotides read TGCGCCAGCAGCCACCCTTCCCCGGGGGTTATAGGCACTGAAGCTTTCTTT.

The chain employs TRBV18 and TRBJ2-1; TRBD2 aligns across 7 bases. V lost 0 bases to trimming and J lost 1 base; unmatched junction nucleotides: 3. The CDR3 spans 16 residues. Germline lookup yields CDR1 KGHSH and CDR2 LQKENI. The CDR3 DNA is TGTGCCAGCTCACCACCGGGGGGGGTATCCTACAATGAGCAGTTCTTC. This encodes CASSPPGGVSYNEQFF.

The chain carries TRBV5-5 and TRBJ1-5; TRBD1 agrees at 7 bases. CDR1 SGHKS and CDR2 YYEKEE come from the germline V gene (reference sequence). The CDR3 length is 15 residues. Trimming cost V 2 bases and J 4 bases; bases outside gene matches: 6. The CDR3 sequence: CASSLNPGQNQPQHF. CDR3 coding DNA: TGTGCCAGCAGCTTAAATCCGGGACAGAATCAGCCCCAGCATTTT.

The rearrangement joins TRBV7-6 to TRBJ2-3; 9 bases line up with TRBD2. Germline V lookup: CDR1 SGHVS, CDR2 FNYEAQ. Unmatched junction bases numbered 2, after V lost 5 bases and J lost 5 bases. The CDR3 has 13 residues. The CDR3: CASSSSGGDTQYF. For the CDR3, the DNA is TGTGCCAGCAGCAGTAGCGGGGGAGATACGCAGTATTTT.

The chain's CDR3 is CASSLRPSGDTDTQYF. DNA for the CDR3: TGCGCCAGCAGCTTAAGGCCTAGCGGGGACACAGATACGCAGTATTTT. The chain employs TRBV5-1 and TRBJ2-3; 9 positions agree with TRBD2. Germline CDR1 reads SGHRS; CDR2 reads YFSETQ. The CDR3 covers 16 residues. V gave up 2 bases and J gave up 2 bases; unmatched junction bases: 6.